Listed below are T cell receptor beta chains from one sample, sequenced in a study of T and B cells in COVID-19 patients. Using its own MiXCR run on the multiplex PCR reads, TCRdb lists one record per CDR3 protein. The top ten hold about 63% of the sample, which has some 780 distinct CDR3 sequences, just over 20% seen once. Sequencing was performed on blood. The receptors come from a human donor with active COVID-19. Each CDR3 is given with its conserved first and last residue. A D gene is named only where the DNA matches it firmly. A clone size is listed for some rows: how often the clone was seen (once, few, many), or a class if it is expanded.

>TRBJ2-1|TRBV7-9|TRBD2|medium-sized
TGTGCCAGTCGGAAGGAGGGGCTAGCGGACAATGAGCAGTTCTTC
CASRKEGLADNEQFF
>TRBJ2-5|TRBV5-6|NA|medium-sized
TGTGCCAGCAGCTTCAGGCTAGCTGAGACCCAGTACTTC
CASSFRLAETQYF
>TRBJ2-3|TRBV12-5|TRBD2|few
TGTGCTAGTGTGGGCGGGAGGGCCGAAGATACGCAGTATTTT
CASVGGRAEDTQYF
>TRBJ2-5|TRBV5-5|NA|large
TGTGCCAGCAGCTTGCAGTCCCTAGCTCGAGAGACCCAGTACTTC
CASSLQSLARETQYF
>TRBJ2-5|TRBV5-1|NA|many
TGCGCCAGCAGCTCTGTTGGTCAGGGCTCCGTTGGGACCCAGTACTTC
CASSSVGQGSVGTQYF
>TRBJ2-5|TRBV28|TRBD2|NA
TGTGCCAGCAGTACCGGACTAGCGGGGGACCTTCTGAAAGAGACCCAGTACTTC
CASSTGLAGDLLKETQYF
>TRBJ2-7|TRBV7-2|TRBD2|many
TGTGCCAGCAGCCAAATAGCGGGAGTGATCCACGAGCAGTACTTC
CASSQIAGVIHEQYF
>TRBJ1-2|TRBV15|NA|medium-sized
TGTGCCACCAGCAGGCCTGGGAACTATGGCTACACCTTC
CATSRPGNYGYTF
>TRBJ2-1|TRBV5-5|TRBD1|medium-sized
TGTGCCAGCAGCTCTCCGGGACAGGCTTCCAATGAGCAGTTCTTC
CASSSPGQASNEQFF
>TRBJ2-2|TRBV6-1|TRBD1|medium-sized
TGTGCCAGCACGGGACAGGGGGCCACCGGGGAGCTGTTTTTT
CASTGQGATGELFF
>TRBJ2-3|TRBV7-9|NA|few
TGTGCCAGCAGCTTACGGCCTTCCAGACTTAGCGGAGCTTCAGATACGCAGTATTTT
CASSLRPSRLSGASDTQYF
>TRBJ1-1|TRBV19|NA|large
TGTGCCAGTAGTGGAAGCGTCTCAGCTTTCTTT
CASSGSVSAFF
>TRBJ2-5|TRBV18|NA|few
TGTGCCAGCTCACCAAACAGGGAAGAGACCCAGTACTTC
CASSPNREETQYF
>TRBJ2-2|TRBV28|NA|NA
TGTGCCAGCAGGGACCTAGGGACCAACACCGGGGAGCTGTTTTTT
CASRDLGTNTGELFF
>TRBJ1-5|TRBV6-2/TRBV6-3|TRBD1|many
TGTGCCAGCAGTTACTCGAAAGGGGGCGGTGGAAATCAGCCCCAGCATTTT
CASSYSKGGGGNQPQHF
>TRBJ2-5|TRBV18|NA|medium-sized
TGTGCCAGCTCACCACCCGGGGCAGTTGAGACCCAGTACTTC
CASSPPGAVETQYF
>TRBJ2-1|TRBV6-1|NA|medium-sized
TGTGCCAGCAGTGAAAGCGGTCCTCTGGAGCAGTTCTTC
CASSESGPLEQFF
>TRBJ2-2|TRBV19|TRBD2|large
TGTGCCAGTAGTATAGAGGGACTAGCGGGAGGGCCAAGAGGCGGGGAGCTGTTTTTT
CASSIEGLAGGPRGGELFF
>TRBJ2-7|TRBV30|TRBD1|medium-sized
TGTGCCTGGATTAGAAGACAGGGGGCTTCGCAGTACTTC
CAWIRRQGASQYF
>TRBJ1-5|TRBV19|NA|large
TGTGCCAGTAGTACGGCAGGGAATCAGCCCCAGCATTTT
CASSTAGNQPQHF
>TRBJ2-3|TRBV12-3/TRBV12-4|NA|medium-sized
TGTGCCAGCAGTTTACTACTAGAAGGCACAGATACGCAGTATTTT
CASSLLLEGTDTQYF
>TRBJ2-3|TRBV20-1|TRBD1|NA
TGCAGTGCTCAATTACAGGGGGTCAGCACAGATACGCAGTATTTT
CSAQLQGVSTDTQYF
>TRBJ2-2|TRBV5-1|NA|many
TGCGCCAGCAGCTTGGGGGGCACGCCGAACACCGGGGAGCTGTTTTTT
CASSLGGTPNTGELFF
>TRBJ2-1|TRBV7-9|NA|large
TGTGCCAGCAGCGAGGGGTGGGATGAGCAGTTCTTC
CASSEGWDEQFF
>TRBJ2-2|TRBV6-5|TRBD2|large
TGTGCCAGCAGTTACTCGAACCTAGCGGGAGCCGGGGAGCTGTTTTTT
CASSYSNLAGAGELFF
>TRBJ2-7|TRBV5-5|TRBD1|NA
TGTGCCAGCAGCTCCTGGACAGGGCTGAACTACGAGCAGTACTTC
CASSSWTGLNYEQYF
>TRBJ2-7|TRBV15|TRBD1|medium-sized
TGTGCCACCAGCAGAGATTCGGGAAGAGGGACAGTGGGATTCGCGCAGTACTTC
CATSRDSGRGTVGFAQYF
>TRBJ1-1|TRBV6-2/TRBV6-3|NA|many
TGTGCCAGCAGTTACGATCCGACGAACACTGAAGCTTTCTTT
CASSYDPTNTEAFF
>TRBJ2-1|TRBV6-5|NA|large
TGTGCCAGCAGCCCCTCTTCCAGCCCTACGGTGGGGTTCTTC
CASSPSSSPTVGFF
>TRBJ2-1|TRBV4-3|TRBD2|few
TGCGCCAGCAGCCAAGCCAGCGGGAGCTCCTACAATGAGCAGTTCTTC
CASSQASGSSYNEQFF
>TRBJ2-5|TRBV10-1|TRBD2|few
TGCGCCAGCAGTGCGGGAGGGTTGGAGACCCAGTACTTC
CASSAGGLETQYF
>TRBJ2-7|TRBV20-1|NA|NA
TGCAGTGCCGTCCTTTCCTACGAGCAGTACTTC
CSAVLSYEQYF
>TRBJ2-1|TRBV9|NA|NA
TGTGCCAGCAGCGTAGTGGGGGGCGTCTACAATGAGCAGTTCTTC
CASSVVGGVYNEQFF
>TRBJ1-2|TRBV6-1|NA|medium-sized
TGTGCCAGCAGGGGCTTAGATTATGGCTACACCTTC
CASRGLDYGYTF
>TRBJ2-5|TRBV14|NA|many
TGTGCCAGCAGCCAATGGTCCAGGACAGTATTTGCCGAAGAACAAGAGACCCAGTACTTC
CASSQWSRTVFAEEQETQYF
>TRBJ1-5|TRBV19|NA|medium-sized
TGTGCCAGTAGTATAGAGGCAGTTAGCAATCAGCCCCAGCATTTT
CASSIEAVSNQPQHF
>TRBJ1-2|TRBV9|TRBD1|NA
TGTGCCAGCAGCGAGGGACAGTTCCCTTATGGCTACACCTTC
CASSEGQFPYGYTF
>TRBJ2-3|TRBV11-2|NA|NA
TGTGCCAGCAGCTTAGATCGCACAGATACGCAGTATTTT
CASSLDRTDTQYF
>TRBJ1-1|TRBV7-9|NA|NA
TGTGCCAGCAGCCCCCTGGGGGACGCTTTCTTT
CASSPLGDAFF
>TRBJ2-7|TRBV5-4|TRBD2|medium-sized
TGTGCCAGCAGCTTGGCGGCTAGCGGGACAGAAGAGCAGTACTTC
CASSLAASGTEEQYF
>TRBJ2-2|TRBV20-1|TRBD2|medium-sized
TGCAGTGCACTCTCTAGCGGGACGAACACCGGGGAGCTGTTTTTT
CSALSSGTNTGELFF
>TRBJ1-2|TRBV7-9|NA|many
TGTGCCAGCAGCTTAGAGTACAATCGGGCCGGAGGCTACACCTTC
CASSLEYNRAGGYTF
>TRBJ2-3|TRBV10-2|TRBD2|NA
TGCGCCAGCAGTCGAGTAGCGGGATACACAGATACGCAGTATTTT
CASSRVAGYTDTQYF
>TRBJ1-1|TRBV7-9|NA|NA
TGTGCCAGCAGCTTAGGTCTACGGGCTGAAGCTTTCTTT
CASSLGLRAEAFF
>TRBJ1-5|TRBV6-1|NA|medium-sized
TGTGCCAGCATTCCCGACTTAAGAGGGCAGCCCCAGCATTTT
CASIPDLRGQPQHF
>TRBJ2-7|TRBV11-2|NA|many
TGTGCCAGCAGCTTAGGACAGGTTCTCTACGAGCAGTACTTC
CASSLGQVLYEQYF
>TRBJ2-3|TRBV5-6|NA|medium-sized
TGTGCCAGCAGCGGGGGCGATACGCAGTATTTT
CASSGGDTQYF
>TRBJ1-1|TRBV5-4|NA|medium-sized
TGTGCCAGCAGCCCCAGGGGTAAGATGAACACTGAAGCTTTCTTT
CASSPRGKMNTEAFF
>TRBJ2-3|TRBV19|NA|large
TGTGCCAGTAGTACCTCAGATACGCAGTATTTT
CASSTSDTQYF
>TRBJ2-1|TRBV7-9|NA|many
TGTGCCAGCAGCCTCGGGACTTACAATGAGCAGTTCTTC
CASSLGTYNEQFF
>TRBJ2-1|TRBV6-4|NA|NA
TGTGCCAGCAGTGACTCGACCATTAACGAGCAGTTCTTC
CASSDSTINEQFF
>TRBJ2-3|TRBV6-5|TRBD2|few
TGTGCCAGCAGATCGGGACTAGCGGGATTAGATACGCAGTATTTT
CASRSGLAGLDTQYF
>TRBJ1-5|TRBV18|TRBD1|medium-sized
TGTGCCAGCTCTCTGGGACAGGGGAGACAGCCCCAGCATTTT
CASSLGQGRQPQHF
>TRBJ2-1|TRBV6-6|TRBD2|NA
TGTGCCAGCAGTTACAGGACTAGGTCCTACAAGGAGCAGGTCTTC
CASSYRTRSYKEQVF
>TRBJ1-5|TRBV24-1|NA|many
TGTGCCACCAGTGTTCCCGGGGGCCAACCCCAGCATTTT
CATSVPGGQPQHF
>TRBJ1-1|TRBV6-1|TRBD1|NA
TGTGCCAGCAGTGAAGAGGGGACAGGGGGCCGGGAAGCTTTCTTT
CASSEEGTGGREAFF
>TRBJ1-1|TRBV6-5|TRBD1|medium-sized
TGTGCCAGCAGTTACGGACAGGGGAAGACTGAAGCTTTCTTT
CASSYGQGKTEAFF
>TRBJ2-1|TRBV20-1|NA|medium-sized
TGCAGTGCTAGAGATAGGGGATCTACTGGCGCGACGGGGCAGTTCTTC
CSARDRGSTGATGQFF